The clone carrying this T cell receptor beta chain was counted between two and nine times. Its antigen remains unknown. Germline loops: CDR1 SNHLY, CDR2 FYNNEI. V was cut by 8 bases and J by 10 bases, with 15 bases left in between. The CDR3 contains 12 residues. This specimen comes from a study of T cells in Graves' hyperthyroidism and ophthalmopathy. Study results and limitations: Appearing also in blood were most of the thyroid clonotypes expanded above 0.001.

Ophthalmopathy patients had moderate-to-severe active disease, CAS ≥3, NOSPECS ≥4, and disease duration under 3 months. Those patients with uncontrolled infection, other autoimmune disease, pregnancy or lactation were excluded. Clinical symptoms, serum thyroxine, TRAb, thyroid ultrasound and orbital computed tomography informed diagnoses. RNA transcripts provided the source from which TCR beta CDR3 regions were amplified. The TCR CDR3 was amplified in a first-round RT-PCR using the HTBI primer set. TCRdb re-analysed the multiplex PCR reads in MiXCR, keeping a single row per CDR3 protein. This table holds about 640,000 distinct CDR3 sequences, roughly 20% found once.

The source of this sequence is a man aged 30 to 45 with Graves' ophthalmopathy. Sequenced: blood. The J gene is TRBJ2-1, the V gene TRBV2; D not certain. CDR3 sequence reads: CASDTWTQEQFF. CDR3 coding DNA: TGTGCCAGCGACACCTGGACCCAAGAGCAGTTCTTC.